The entry below describes one T cell receptor (beta chain). No antigen is known for it. The CDR3 is 15 amino acids. V shed 2 bases and J shed 5 bases, with 15 bases lying between them. The germline CDR1 and CDR2 sequences are MNHEY and SMNVEV (reference sequence). TCRdb's copy holds only in-frame clones and misses some; the assay was immunoSEQ multiplex PCR. The sample consists of about 110,000 clones, roughly 90% of them appearing once. The data stem from a study of T cell responses to AZD1222 COVID-19 vaccine. Notes on the study in general: Only a handful of people who got AZD1222 tested seropositive at baseline. The study reported that nearly half of spike-specific TCRs target unmutated variant regions.

This specimen consisted of peripheral blood, obtained on day 0 of AZD1222 vaccination. The chain links TRBV27 to TRBJ2-5; D is unclear. The clonotype comes from an adult in good health. The CDR3 DNA sequence: TGTGCCAGCAGTTTAAGTAGTTGGGGTCTGGAGACCCAGTACTTC. Translation: CASSLSSWGLETQYF.